The 20 T cell receptor beta chains presented below share a single source sample, sequenced in a study of shared T cell receptors in the human thymus. Only in-frame clones appear in the TCRdb table, and some are missing; sequencing was by immunoSEQ multiplex PCR. This table has 500,000 to 550,000 clones, around three quarters appearing once. This sample was also put to use in a study of human thymus T cells.

The sample taken for sequencing was thymocytes. The receptors were sampled from a boy in the first two years of life with a congenital heart defect.

The rearrangement links TRBV30 to TRBJ2-3, with 9 bases aligning to TRBD2. This CDR3 is built from 17 residues. Germline V gene sequence: CDR1 GTSNPN, CDR2 SVGIG (reference sequence). V was pared by 2 bases and J by 1 base, with 10 bases of the junction left unmatched. DNA for the CDR3: TGTGCCTGGAGTTTGGCGGGAGGGCCCCCCCGCACAGATACGCAGTATTTT. This codes for CAWSLAGGPPRTDTQYF.

V gene TRBV5-1 combines with J gene TRBJ2-3, with 11 positions matching TRBD2. In germline, CDR1 is SGHRS, CDR2 YFSETQ. Trimming took 5 bases from V and 1 from J; bases not matched to a gene: 9. There are 17 residues in the CDR3. The CDR3 protein is CASSSGRVRGGTDTQYF. The CDR3 DNA sequence: TGCGCCAGCAGTAGCGGGAGGGTTCGGGGAGGCACAGATACGCAGTATTTT. Variable domain in full (rest from reference TRBV5-1 and TRBJ2-3): KAGVTQTPRYLIKTRGQQVTLSCSPISGHRSVSWYQQTPGQGLQFLFEYFSETQRNKGNFPGRFSGRQFSNSRSEMNVSTLELGDSALYLCASSSGRVRGGTDTQYFGPGTRLTVL.

The rearrangement uses TRBV28 and TRBJ2-3; 10 bases map to TRBD2. The CDR3 runs 19 residues. The trim removed 6 bases at V and 4 bases at J, leaving 19 bases unmatched. CDR1 is MDHEN, CDR2 SYDVKM, per germline. CDR3 protein: CASSPPRHEREGSPDTQYF. The DNA of the CDR3 is TGTGCCAGCAGCCCCCCCCGGCATGAGCGGGAGGGCAGCCCAGATACGCAGTATTTT.

The chain carries TRBV6-1 and TRBJ2-1, with D unresolved. The V end was cut by 3 bases, the J end by 3 bases, with 9 bases between. The germline CDR1 and CDR2 sequences are MNHNS and SASEGT. The CDR3 has 14 amino acids. The CDR3 sequence is CASSDPSGYNEQFF. For the CDR3, the DNA is TGTGCCAGCAGTGACCCCTCCGGCTACAATGAGCAGTTCTTC.

The V gene is TRBV27, the J gene TRBJ1-4; 11 nucleotides agree with TRBD1. J was trimmed by 7 bases and V by 6 bases; bases with no gene match: 4. CDR3 size: 14 residues. The germline V gene has CDR1 MNHEY and CDR2 SMNVEV (reference sequence). CDR3 bases: TGTGCCAGCAGACAGGACAGGGGGCCTGAAAAACTGTTTTTT. This translates into CASRQDRGPEKLFF.

This chain connects TRBV29-1 to TRBJ1-2; D unresolved. Germline assignment: CDR1 SQVTM and CDR2 ANQGSEA. Between the trimmed V and J ends, which lost 0 bases and 6 bases, there was a span of 8 bases. The CDR3 covers 12 residues. The CDR3 sequence: CSVEEVQDGYTF. The CDR3 DNA is TGCAGCGTTGAAGAGGTTCAGGATGGCTACACCTTC.

The chain uses TRBV7-7 and TRBJ2-1; the match to TRBD2 covers 7 bases. Germline loops: CDR1 SSHAT, CDR2 FNYEAQ (reference sequence). CDR3 length: 16 residues. With 5 bases clipped from V and 6 bases from J, the junction kept 13 bases outside the gene matches. The CDR3 nucleotides read TGTGCCAGCAGCCTTAATCGGGAGGCCAGCGGCAATGAGCAGTTCTTC. As protein: CASSLNREASGNEQFF.

In this sample, this clone turned up once. The gene calls are TRBV19 and TRBJ2-7; a weak D match, TRBD2 (7 bases). Trimming left V 7 bases short and J 3 bases short, with 13 bases between. The length of the CDR3 is 13 residues. Germline values: CDR1 LNHDA, CDR2 SQIVND (reference sequence). CDR3 nucleotides: TGTGCCAGTACCCGAGGGGGGGGCTACGAGCAGTACTTC. Its translation: CASTRGGGYEQYF.

The J gene is TRBJ2-7, the V gene TRBV28; 8 bases align to TRBD1. The trim removed 10 bases at V and 4 bases at J, leaving 12 bases unmatched. CDR3 size: 14 residues. Germline-derived CDR1 and CDR2 are MDHEN and SYDVKM. CDR3: CATNTQGARYEQYF. As DNA, the CDR3 is TGTGCCACCAATACCCAGGGGGCTCGGTACGAGCAGTACTTC.

V and J are TRBV19 and TRBJ2-2; TRBD1 agrees at 11 bases. The CDR3 contains 19 residues. After removal of 6 bases from V and 3 bases from J, the junction contained 15 bases not matched to a gene. Germline V gene data show CDR1 as LNHDA and CDR2 as SQIVND (reference sequence). The CDR3 region has the DNA TGTGCCAGTAGCACCGAGCCGGACAGGGGGCACCCCCACACCGGGGAGCTGTTTTTT. Amino acid sequence: CASSTEPDRGHPHTGELFF.

V and J are TRBV7-9 and TRBJ2-5; D gene ambiguous. The V end lost 0 bases, the J end lost 1 base, and 9 bases lay between the germline ends. CDR3 length: 15 amino acids. Germline V lookup: CDR1 SEHNR, CDR2 FQNEAQ (reference sequence). CDR3 sequence: CASSLASPSQETQYF. The CDR3 DNA sequence: TGTGCCAGCAGCTTAGCGTCCCCCAGCCAAGAGACCCAGTACTTC.

The CDR3 is CASSPSSGSQSYEQYF. CDR3 coding DNA: TGTGCCAGTAGTCCCTCCAGCGGGAGTCAATCCTACGAGCAGTACTTC. The rearrangement uses TRBV19 and TRBJ2-7; 8 bases align to TRBD2. Losses at the gene ends were 5 bases for V and 1 base for J; bases not matched to a gene: 10. Germline V gene sequence: CDR1 LNHDA, CDR2 SQIVND (reference sequence). This CDR3 spans 16 amino acids.

V and J are TRBV7-6 and TRBJ2-7; 16 positions agree with TRBD2. Germline CDR1 SGHVS, CDR2 FNYEAQ. CDR3 length: 17 amino acids. Trimming removed 5 bases from V and 4 bases from J; junction bases left unmatched: 8. CDR3 protein: CASSKGLAGGMGYEQYF. Here the CDR3 DNA reads TGTGCCAGCAGCAAGGGACTAGCGGGAGGGATGGGGTACGAGCAGTACTTC.

The chain carries TRBV9 and TRBJ2-1; TRBD2 aligns across 10 bases. V shed 0 bases, J shed 6 bases, and the junction held 6 bases outside the gene matches. Looked up from germline, CDR1 is SGDLS and CDR2 is YYNGEE. CDR3 size: 16 residues. The CDR3, as DNA: TGTGCCAGCAGCGTAGTTGAACTAGCGGGATCCAATGAGCAGTTCTTC. Amino acids: CASSVVELAGSNEQFF.

This clone was recorded a few times. The V gene is TRBV20-1, the J gene TRBJ2-1; D remains unclear. Deletions cut 1 base from V and 9 bases from J, with 4 bases between. The CDR3 consists of 10 residues. In germline, CDR1 is DFQATT, CDR2 SNEGSKA (reference sequence). This CDR3 is CSARVIEQFF. The CDR3 DNA is TGCAGTGCTAGAGTCATTGAGCAGTTCTTC.

The V and J genes are TRBV15 and TRBJ2-1; weak D call: TRBD2 (6 bases). The V gene lost 2 bases and the J gene lost 0 bases, with 17 bases spanning the gap. In germline, CDR1 is LNHNV, CDR2 YYDKDF (reference sequence). The CDR3 length is 18 residues. CDR3 loop: CATSRPELAPSSYNEQFF. The CDR3 nucleotides read TGTGCCACCAGCAGACCCGAACTAGCTCCCTCCTCCTACAATGAGCAGTTCTTC. Using reference TRBV15 and TRBJ2-1 for the parts outside the CDR3, the full variable domain is DAMVIQNPRYQVTQFGKPVTLSCSQTLNHNVMYWYQQKSSQAPKLLFHYYDKDFNNEADTPDNFQSRRPNTSFCFLDIRSPGLGDTAMYLCATSRPELAPSSYNEQFFGPGTRLTVL.

V is TRBV7-2 and J is TRBJ1-5; the D gene is possibly TRBD1 (5 bases). Germline V gene data show CDR1 as SGHTA and CDR2 as FQGNSA. CDR3 length equals 16 residues. The V end lost 0 bases, the J end lost 0 bases, and 9 bases lay between the germline ends. The chain's CDR3 is CASSLAVGGSNQPQHF. In DNA, the CDR3 is TGTGCCAGCAGCTTAGCGGTCGGGGGTAGCAATCAGCCCCAGCATTTT.

The chain combines TRBV25-1 with TRBJ2-7, with D possibly being TRBD2 (5 bases). Looked up from germline, CDR1 is MGHDK and CDR2 is SYGVNS. Trimming took off 4 bases at V and 7 bases at J, with 11 bases between the two ends. There are 12 residues in the CDR3. CDR3 in DNA: TGTGCCAGCAGTGGGACCGAGGGAGAGCAGTACTTC. Translation gives CASSGTEGEQYF.

This clone was seen a few times. The chain recombines TRBV5-4 with TRBJ2-5; 10 bases match TRBD1. V lost 1 base, J lost 9 bases, and 12 bases stayed unmatched. This CDR3 is 16 amino acids long. Germline-derived CDR1 and CDR2 are SGHNT and YYREEE (reference sequence). DNA for the CDR3: TGTGCCAGCAGCTTGTCTGGGACAGGGGCCCTCGTGGCCCAGTACTTC. Translated, it gives CASSLSGTGALVAQYF.

The rearrangement uses TRBV4-3 and TRBJ1-2; 9 bases match TRBD1. There are 15 residues in the CDR3. Trimming took 0 bases from V and 8 from J; bases not matched to a gene: 7. Germline CDR1 LGHNA, CDR2 YSLEER. CDR3 region: CASSQDRNRGPGYTF. In DNA form, the CDR3 reads TGCGCCAGCAGCCAAGATCGCAACAGGGGGCCCGGCTACACCTTC.